This T cell receptor (beta chain) was identified during a study of blood T cell repertoires in COVID-19. As for the study in general: From T cells, B-cell-depleted T cells, or PBMCs came the material, which was cDNA or gDNA.

Per the original methods: Researchers report that nucleated cell counts were estimated from reference gene primer amplification. The method was immunoSEQ multiplex PCR; TCRdb's version includes in-frame clones alone and lacks a portion of them. The D gene and trimming were derived from the DNA, and the V and J assignments and clone size from that table. This table has about 670,000 clones, about 90% appearing once. Germline V CDR1 and CDR2: LGHDT, YNNKEL (reference sequence). Trimming took 1 base from V and 5 from J; bases not matched to a gene: 13. CDR3 length: 17 residues. The sample comprised peripheral blood. The chain is built from TRBV3-1 (or the pseudogene TRBV3-2) and TRBJ2-7, with 8 bases matching TRBD1. The clonotype was recovered from a woman between 18 and 29 years old with acute or convalescent COVID-19. CDR3 sequence: CASSQVSGQGIFNEQYF. CDR3 DNA sequence: TGTGCCAGCAGCCAAGTATCAGGACAGGGAATCTTCAACGAGCAGTACTTC.